This T cell receptor beta chain was profiled in a study of CD8 T cells in ankylosing spondylitis. Study-wide results and caveats: In ankylosing spondylitis patients, matched synovial fluid reportedly showed significant enrichment of disease-linked clones. Several of the motif variants were reported before in synovial fluid and blood from reactive arthritis. Disease-linked clones had a CD8+ phenotype and relatively low frequency in peripheral blood.

V lost 6 bases, J lost 5 bases, and 19 bases lay in between. Germline V gene sequence: CDR1 MNHEY, CDR2 SVGEGT. The CDR3 extends over 15 amino acids. Making the TCR beta libraries involved quantitative 5'-RACE with molecular barcodes. TCRdb ran MiXCR on the 5' RACE reads and lists one entry per CDR3 protein. The profile shows roughly 180,000 distinct CDR3 sequences, 10% to 15% of them singletons. This clonotype was found many times. Its antigen is not identified. The sequenced sample was blood, either unsorted or a sorted T cell fraction (not recorded which). This TCR was sampled from a female donor with ankylosing spondylitis or in good health (not recorded which). The rearrangement links TRBV6-2 or TRBV6-3 to TRBJ1-2, with TRBD1 as a possible D gene (6 bases). For the CDR3, the DNA is TGTGCCAGCAGAACCGAGACAGGAGGCGGGTATGGCTACACCTTC. It specifies CASRTETGGGYGYTF.